The T cell receptor (beta chain) described here comes from a study of T cells in Graves' hyperthyroidism and ophthalmopathy. The source material, RNA transcripts, was used to amplify TCR beta CDR3 regions. Using the HTBI primer set, a first-round RT-PCR was run on the TCR CDR3. TCRdb reprocessed the multiplex PCR reads with MiXCR, giving one entry per CDR3 protein. The sample carries about 300,000 distinct CDR3 sequences, approximately 18% recorded once. The CDR3 is made up of 15 amino acids. Germline V gene sequence: CDR1 LGHDT, CDR2 YNNKEL (reference sequence). The V end lost 2 bases, the J end lost 0 bases, and 8 bases lay between the germline ends. Individuals with ophthalmopathy presented a Clinical Activity Score of at least 3, a NOSPECS grade of at least 4 and a duration under 3 months. Investigators excluded patients with uncontrolled infection, other autoimmune disease, pregnancy or lactation.

The TCR was taken from a man aged 50 to 59 with Graves' ophthalmopathy. This rearrangement joins TRBV3-1 to TRBJ2-4, with D unresolved. Sequences were obtained from blood. Written as DNA, the CDR3 is TGTGCCAGCAGCCAACCCGACACAGCCAAAAACATTCAGTACTTC. Protein: CASSQPDTAKNIQYF.